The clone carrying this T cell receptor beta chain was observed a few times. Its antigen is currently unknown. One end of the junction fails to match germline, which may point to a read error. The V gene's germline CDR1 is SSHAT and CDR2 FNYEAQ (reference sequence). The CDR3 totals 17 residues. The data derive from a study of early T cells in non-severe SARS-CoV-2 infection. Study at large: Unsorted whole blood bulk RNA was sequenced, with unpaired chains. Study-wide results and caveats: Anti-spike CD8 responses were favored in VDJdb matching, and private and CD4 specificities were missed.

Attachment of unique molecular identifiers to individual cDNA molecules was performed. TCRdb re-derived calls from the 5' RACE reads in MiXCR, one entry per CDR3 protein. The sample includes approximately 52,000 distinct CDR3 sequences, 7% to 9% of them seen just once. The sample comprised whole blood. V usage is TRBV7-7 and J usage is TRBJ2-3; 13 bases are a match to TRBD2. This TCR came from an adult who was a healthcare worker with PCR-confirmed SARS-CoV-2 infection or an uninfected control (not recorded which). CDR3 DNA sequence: TGTGCTAGCAGCTTAGAAGTCGGACTAGCGGGAGTAGATACGCAGTATTTT. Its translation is CASSLEVGLAGVDTQYF.